The 27 T cell receptor beta chains listed next were all sequenced from one sample in a study of cytomegalovirus exposure and HLA in healthy donors. Vbeta (60) and Jbeta (13) primers were used in the PCR. Profiling relied on immunoSEQ multiplex PCR, and the TCRdb table lists in-frame clones only, not all of them. The sample includes approximately 190,000 clones, over 65% of them seen just once. Sequencing input: PBMCs. Receptors were obtained from a woman aged 25-40 years in good health and CMV-seronegative.

V and J are TRBV18 and TRBJ1-3; 11 positions agree with TRBD1. V lost 1 base and J lost 2; bases outside the gene matches: 7. The germline gives CDR1 KGHSH, CDR2 LQKENI. The CDR3 consists of 18 residues. CDR3 residues: CASSPQFGQGAAGNTIYF. The CDR3 bases are TGTGCCAGCTCACCACAGTTTGGACAGGGGGCAGCTGGAAACACCATATATTTT.

As DNA, the CDR3 is TGCGCCAGCACGGTAGTAACCGGGGAGCTGTTTTTT. Translated: CASTVVTGELFF. This chain links TRBV10-1 with TRBJ2-2; D is uncertain. V gave up 7 bases and J gave up 5 bases, with 8 bases separating them. Germline V gene lookup returns CDR1 WNHNN and CDR2 SYGVQD (reference sequence). The CDR3 is 12 residues long.

The J gene is TRBJ2-2, the V gene TRBV7-2, with 10 bases identical to TRBD2. CDR3 length: 16 amino acids. Trimming removed 5 bases from V and 8 bases from J; junction bases left unmatched: 11. Germline loops: CDR1 SGHTA, CDR2 FQGNSA. Here the CDR3 reads CASSPSGLASRGELFF. The CDR3 region has the DNA TGTGCCAGCAGCCCCTCGGGACTAGCGTCTCGGGGGGAGCTGTTTTTT.

Worth noting for this clone: In the same sample, other DNA sequences code for this CDR3. V is TRBV18 and J is TRBJ2-7; TRBD1 matches at 9 bases. Germline V gene sequence: CDR1 KGHSH, CDR2 LQKENI. The CDR3 spans 14 residues. Unmatched junction bases numbered 3, after V lost 3 bases and J lost 3 bases. The CDR3 here is CASSPGQGYYEQYF. The CDR3 bases are TGTGCCAGCTCACCGGGACAGGGATACTACGAGCAGTACTTC.

The chain recombines TRBV4-3 with TRBJ1-4; no definite D call. The CDR3 has 15 amino acids. Between the trimmed V and J ends, which lost 0 bases and 7 bases, there was a span of 12 bases. Germline loops: CDR1 LGHNA, CDR2 YSLEER. The CDR3 sequence is CASSQDLGFGEKLFF. CDR3 nucleotides: TGCGCCAGCAGCCAAGATTTGGGCTTCGGTGAAAAACTGTTTTTT.

The CDR3 nucleotides read TGCAGCGTTAGAGTCAACACTGAAGCTTTCTTT. Amino acids: CSVRVNTEAFF. V is TRBV29-1 and J is TRBJ1-1, with D unclear. The germline V gene has CDR1 SQVTM and CDR2 ANQGSEA. This CDR3 is built from 11 residues. With 5 bases removed from V and 2 bases from J, the gap between germline ends came to 6 bases.

This clone has just a few counts. The chain employs TRBV7-6 and TRBJ2-2, with TRBD2 matching over 10 bases. Trimming removed 3 bases from V and 6 bases from J; junction bases left unmatched: 10. This CDR3 is 17 amino acids long. CDR1 and CDR2 (germline): SGHVS, FNYEAQ. The CDR3 reads CASSFKREGRFPGELFF. As DNA, the CDR3 is TGTGCCAGCAGCTTTAAGCGGGAGGGCCGGTTCCCCGGGGAGCTGTTTTTT.

This clone has just a few counts. The V call is TRBV30, the J call TRBJ1-2; TRBD1 agrees at 8 bases. J was trimmed by 3 bases and V by 4 bases; bases with no gene match: 1. The CDR3 is 12 amino acids. Germline V CDR1 and CDR2: GTSNPN, SVGIG (reference sequence). This chain's CDR3 is CAWTGGDYGYTF. The CDR3 coding sequence is TGTGCCTGGACAGGGGGCGACTATGGCTACACCTTC. Using reference TRBV30 and TRBJ1-2 for the parts outside the CDR3, the full variable domain is SQTIHQWPATLVQPVGSPLSLECTVEGTSNPNLYWYRQAAGRGLQLLFYSVGIGQISSEVPQNLSASRPQDRQFILSSKKLLLSDSGFYLCAWTGGDYGYTFGSGTRLTVV.

The chain uses TRBV5-6 and TRBJ2-2; the D gene is possibly TRBD2 (6 bases). V was cut by 3 bases and J by 9 bases, with 18 bases left in between. There are 15 residues in the CDR3. In germline, CDR1 is SGHDT, CDR2 YYEEEE. CDR3 nucleotide sequence: TGTGCCAGCAGCTCGGGACGGAGGGCTTCTAGGGAGCTGTTTTTT. This codes for CASSSGRRASRELFF.

The chain has TRBV7-2 and TRBJ1-6; possibly TRBD1 for D (5 bases). Germline CDR1 is SGHTA and CDR2 is FQGNSA. This CDR3 has 14 amino acids. The germline V and J ends were trimmed by 2 bases and 10 bases, with 12 bases remaining between them. The CDR3 spells CASSLRRRDSPLHF. The DNA of the CDR3 is TGTGCCAGCAGCTTAAGGCGGCGGGACTCACCCCTCCACTTT. Complete variable domain (other parts from reference TRBV7-2 and TRBJ1-6): GAGVSQSPSNKVTEKGKDVELRCDPISGHTALYWYRQSLGQGLEFLIYFQGNSAPDKSGLPSDRFSAERTGGSVSTLTIQRTQQEDSAVYLCASSLRRRDSPLHFGNGTRLTVT.

This chain connects TRBV7-9 to TRBJ2-7; maybe TRBD2 (6 bases). The ends were cut back, 5 bases at V and 2 bases at J, with 16 bases in the middle. The CDR3 totals 15 residues. CDR1 SEHNR and CDR2 FQNEAQ come from the germline V gene (reference sequence). CDR3 sequence: CASSPIVGEAYEQYF. The CDR3 nucleotides are TGTGCCAGCAGCCCTATAGTGGGGGAGGCCTACGAGCAGTACTTC.

The gene calls are TRBV19 and TRBJ1-2; perhaps TRBD1 as D (6 bases). The V end was cut by 8 bases, the J end by 5 bases, with 12 bases between. Germline V gene sequence: CDR1 LNHDA, CDR2 SQIVND (reference sequence). The CDR3 totals 12 residues. Written as DNA, the CDR3 is TGTGCCAGTTCCGGGACACCGTATGGCTACACCTTC. Protein: CASSGTPYGYTF.

The rearrangement links TRBV14 to TRBJ2-2; 11 nucleotides agree with TRBD1. The CDR3 length is 15 residues. V was clipped by 4 bases and J by 5 bases; unmatched bases: 3. Germline V lookup: CDR1 SGHDN, CDR2 FVKESK. CDR3 amino acids: CASSLGQGATGELFF. The CDR3 DNA sequence: TGTGCCAGCAGCCTCGGACAGGGGGCGACCGGGGAGCTGTTTTTT.

The chain has TRBV7-2 and TRBJ2-5; 11 bases are a match to TRBD2. The end of the DNA fits TRBJ2-7 better, so the J call may be wrong. The CDR3 length is 15 residues. Germline lookup yields CDR1 SGHTA and CDR2 FQGNSA. The CDR3 reads CASNLGLAGGHEQYF. The CDR3 nucleotides are TGTGCCAGCAACCTCGGCCTAGCGGGAGGTCACGAGCAGTACTTC.

This clone was recorded once. The chain recombines TRBV7-2 with TRBJ2-3, with 7 nucleotides matching TRBD1. The CDR3 sequence is 14 residues long. The germline V gene encodes CDR1 SGHTA and CDR2 FQGNSA. Germline trimming cut 5 bases from V and 3 bases from J; bases unmatched to any gene: 5. The CDR3 protein is CASSQQTGTDTQYF. The DNA of the CDR3 is TGTGCCAGCAGCCAGCAGACAGGGACAGATACGCAGTATTTT.

This chain joins TRBV6-1 and TRBJ2-2; 8 bases map to TRBD1. This CDR3 spans 13 amino acids. Germline trimming cut 5 bases from V and 8 bases from J; bases unmatched to any gene: 4. Germline loops: CDR1 MNHNS, CDR2 SASEGT. CDR3 coding DNA: TGTGCCAGCAGTCAGGGGGCAGAGGGGGAGCTGTTTTTT. Encoded protein: CASSQGAEGELFF.

The gene calls are TRBV6-5 and TRBJ1-5, with a tentative D call TRBD1 (6 bases). The CDR3 has 13 amino acids. V was clipped by 0 bases and J by 7 bases, with 7 bases between them. The germline CDR1 and CDR2 sequences are MNHEY and SVGAGI. The CDR3 nucleotides are TGTGCCAGCAGTTACTCAAGGGGGCAGCCCCAGCATTTT. It specifies CASSYSRGQPQHF.

The CDR3 sequence: CASSFWSSGISSYNEQFF. CDR3 sequence (DNA): TGTGCCAGCAGCTTTTGGAGTAGCGGGATTTCCTCCTACAATGAGCAGTTCTTC. The J gene is TRBJ2-1, the V gene TRBV11-2, with TRBD2 matching 8 bases. The germline gives CDR1 SGHAT, CDR2 FQNNGV. V dropped 3 bases and J dropped 0; count of bases not matched to a gene: 10. CDR3 size: 18 residues. The full variable domain, with the rest looked up from reference TRBV11-2 and TRBJ2-1, is EAGVAQSPRYKIIEKRQSVAFWCNPISGHATLYWYQQILGQGPKLLIQFQNNGVVDDSQLPKDRFSAERLKGVDSTLKIQPAKLEDSAVYLCASSFWSSGISSYNEQFFGPGTRLTVL.

The rearrangement joins TRBV27 to TRBJ2-3, with TRBD2 matching over 8 bases. With 1 base clipped from V and 2 bases from J, the junction kept 5 bases outside the gene matches. The CDR3 totals 16 residues. Germline V lookup: CDR1 MNHEY, CDR2 SMNVEV (reference sequence). The CDR3 DNA is TGTGCCAGCAGTTTATACGGGGGGGCCTACACAGATACGCAGTATTTT. As protein: CASSLYGGAYTDTQYF.

This clone was seen a few times. The chain uses TRBV5-6 and TRBJ2-3; 7 nucleotides match TRBD1. Trimming removed 4 bases from V and 1 base from J; junction bases left unmatched: 12. This CDR3 is built from 17 residues. The germline CDR1 and CDR2 sequences are SGHDT and YYEEEE. CDR3 residues: CASSPPWPTGGTDTQYF. In DNA, the CDR3 is TGTGCCAGCAGCCCACCATGGCCTACAGGGGGCACAGATACGCAGTATTTT. Together with reference TRBV5-6 and TRBJ2-3, the CDR3 gives the full variable domain: DAGVTQSPTHLIKTRGQQVTLRCSPKSGHDTVSWYQQALGQGPQFIFQYYEEEERQRGNFPDRFSGHQFPNYSSELNVNALLLGDSALYLCASSPPWPTGGTDTQYFGPGTRLTVL.

The chain carries TRBV19 and TRBJ1-5, with D possibly being TRBD1 (5 bases). The CDR3 consists of 15 residues. V lost 4 bases to trimming and J lost 0 bases, with 10 bases between them. Germline V gene data show CDR1 as LNHDA and CDR2 as SQIVND (reference sequence). The CDR3 loop reads CASSNRQYSNQPQHF. The CDR3, as DNA: TGTGCCAGTAGTAACCGACAGTATAGCAATCAGCCCCAGCATTTT.

The genes are TRBV6-5 and TRBJ2-7, with 9 bases lining up with TRBD1. The germline CDR1 and CDR2 sequences are MNHEY and SVGAGI. V lost 1 base, J lost 5 bases, and 6 bases stayed unmatched. The CDR3 consists of 15 residues. For the CDR3, the DNA is TGTGCCAGCAGTTACTTCGGACAGGGGTATCACGAGCAGTACTTC. It translates to CASSYFGQGYHEQYF.

V is TRBV11-2 and J is TRBJ1-4, with a tentative D call TRBD1 (6 bases). The CDR3 extends over 15 amino acids. Germline V gives CDR1 SGHAT, CDR2 FQNNGV. Trimming stripped 5 bases from V and 3 bases from J, with 13 bases between. The CDR3: CASSHLQGPNEKLFF. CDR3 bases: TGTGCCAGCAGCCATTTACAGGGCCCTAATGAAAAACTGTTTTTT.

The chain uses TRBV6-6 and TRBJ1-1; D is perhaps TRBD1 (5 bases). V was clipped by 4 bases and J by 4 bases, with 16 bases between them. This CDR3 comprises 15 residues. Germline V gene lookup returns CDR1 MNHNY and CDR2 SVGAGI (reference sequence). Written as DNA, the CDR3 is TGTGCCAGCAGTTCCCAGGGCCCCCTCTCCACTGAAGCTTTCTTT. Protein: CASSSQGPLSTEAFF.

This chain joins TRBV7-8 and TRBJ2-3; the match to TRBD1 covers 7 bases. Germline loops: CDR1 SGHVS, CDR2 FQNEAQ. The length of the CDR3 is 13 residues. Unmatched junction bases numbered 3, after V lost 7 bases and J lost 2 bases. The CDR3 loop is CASKGAYTDTQYF. In DNA, the CDR3 is TGTGCCAGCAAGGGGGCATACACAGATACGCAGTATTTT.

The chain employs TRBV11-2 and TRBJ1-4, with 7 bases matching TRBD1. Trimming took 5 bases from V and 8 from J; bases not matched to a gene: 20. This CDR3 region has 18 residues. Germline CDR1 and CDR2: SGHAT and FQNNGV. The CDR3 sequence is CASSPPRQGSGFREKLFF. DNA of the CDR3: TGTGCCAGCAGCCCACCTAGACAGGGTTCGGGATTTAGGGAAAAACTGTTTTTT.

CDR3 in DNA: TGCGCCAGCAGCTGGCAGGGACAGGGGTACGAAAAACTGTTTTTT. This gives the protein CASSWQGQGYEKLFF. J is TRBJ1-4 and V is TRBV5-1, with 10 positions matching TRBD1. This CDR3 is 15 amino acids long. Per germline, CDR1 SGHRS and CDR2 YFSETQ. Trimming removed 3 bases from V and 8 bases from J; junction bases left unmatched: 7.